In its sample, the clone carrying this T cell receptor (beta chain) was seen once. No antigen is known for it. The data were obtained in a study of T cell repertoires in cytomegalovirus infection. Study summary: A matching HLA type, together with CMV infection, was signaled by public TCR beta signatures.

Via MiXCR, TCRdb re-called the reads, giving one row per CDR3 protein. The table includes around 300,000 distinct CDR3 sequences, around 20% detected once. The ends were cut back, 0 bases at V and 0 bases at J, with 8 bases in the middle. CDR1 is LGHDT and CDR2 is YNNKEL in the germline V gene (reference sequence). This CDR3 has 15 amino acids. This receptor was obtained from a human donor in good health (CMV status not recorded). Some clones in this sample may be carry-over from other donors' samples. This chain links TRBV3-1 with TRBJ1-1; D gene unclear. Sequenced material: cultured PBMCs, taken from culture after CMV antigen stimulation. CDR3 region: CASSQEPLMNTEAFF. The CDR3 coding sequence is TGTGCCAGCAGCCAAGAACCACTTATGAACACTGAAGCTTTCTTT.